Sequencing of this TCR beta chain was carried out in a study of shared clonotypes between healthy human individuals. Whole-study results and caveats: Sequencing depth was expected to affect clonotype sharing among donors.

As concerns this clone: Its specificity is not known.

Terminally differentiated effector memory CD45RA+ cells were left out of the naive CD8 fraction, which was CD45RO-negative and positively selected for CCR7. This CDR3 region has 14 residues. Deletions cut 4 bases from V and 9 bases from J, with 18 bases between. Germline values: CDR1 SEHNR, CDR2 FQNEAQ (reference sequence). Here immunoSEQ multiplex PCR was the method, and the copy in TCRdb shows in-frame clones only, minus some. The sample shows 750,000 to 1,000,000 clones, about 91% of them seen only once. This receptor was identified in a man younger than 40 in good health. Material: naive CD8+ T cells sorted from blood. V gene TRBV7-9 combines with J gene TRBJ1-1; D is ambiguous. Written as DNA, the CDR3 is TGTGCCAGCAGCTCTACACACCCCCCTCAGAAAGCTTTCTTT. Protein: CASSSTHPPQKAFF.